A selection of T cell receptor beta chains follows, all from one sample in a study of cytomegalovirus exposure and HLA in healthy donors. Clones were sequenced by immunoSEQ multiplex PCR, and TCRdb holds only the in-frame ones, with some missing. Of approximately 190,000 clones listed, about four fifths are singletons. The sample was PBMCs. Receptors were obtained from a woman in her twenties or thirties in good health and CMV-seropositive. The CDR3 runs from the conserved cysteine through the conserved F or W. A D gene is named only where the DNA matches it firmly. Some rows mark clone size as missing; the rest say once, few, many or name a class of expanded clone.

clone size: -; V gene: TRBV27; D gene: TRBD1; J gene: TRBJ2-6; CDR3 protein: CASSRQGPGANVLTF; CDR3 DNA: TGTGCCAGCAGTCGACAGGGTCCCGGGGCCAACGTCCTGACTTTC
clone size: few; V gene: TRBV5-1; D gene: TRBD1; J gene: TRBJ2-5; CDR3 protein: CASSHGQAEETQYF; CDR3 DNA: TGCGCCAGCAGCCATGGACAGGCCGAAGAGACCCAGTACTTC
clone size: -; V gene: TRBV4-1; D gene: -; J gene: TRBJ1-1; CDR3 protein: CASSRQVAANTEAFF; CDR3 DNA: TGCGCCAGCAGCAGACAGGTGGCGGCGAACACTGAAGCTTTCTTT
clone size: -; V gene: TRBV19; D gene: -; J gene: TRBJ2-7; CDR3 protein: CASSLARSSYEQYF; CDR3 DNA: TGTGCCAGTAGTCTAGCGAGGAGCTCCTACGAGCAGTACTTC
clone size: -; V gene: TRBV19; D gene: -; J gene: TRBJ2-5; CDR3 protein: CASSIVGGDFQETQYF; CDR3 DNA: TGTGCCAGTAGTATAGTGGGTGGGGACTTCCAAGAGACCCAGTACTTC
clone size: few; V gene: TRBV19; D gene: -; J gene: TRBJ1-2; CDR3 protein: CASSISGVYGYTF; CDR3 DNA: TGTGCCAGTAGTATCTCCGGGGTCTATGGCTACACCTTC
clone size: -; V gene: TRBV5-1; D gene: -; J gene: TRBJ2-1; CDR3 protein: CASSQRAQGLSSYNEQFF; CDR3 DNA: TGCGCCAGCAGCCAGCGGGCCCAAGGCTTGAGCTCCTACAATGAGCAGTTCTTC
clone size: -; V gene: TRBV5-1; D gene: -; J gene: TRBJ1-2; CDR3 protein: CASRQGNYGYTF; CDR3 DNA: TGCGCCAGCAGACAGGGCAACTATGGCTACACCTTC
clone size: -; V gene: TRBV19; D gene: -; J gene: TRBJ2-7; CDR3 protein: CASRSRTDTYEQYF; CDR3 DNA: TGTGCCAGTAGGTCGCGGACAGATACCTACGAGCAGTACTTC
clone size: once; V gene: TRBV5-7; D gene: -; J gene: TRBJ2-7; CDR3 protein: CASSLGQRSFSYEQYF; CDR3 DNA: TGTGCCAGCAGCCTCGGACAGAGAAGCTTCTCCTACGAGCAGTACTTC
clone size: -; V gene: TRBV19; D gene: -; J gene: TRBJ1-2; CDR3 protein: CASSEGGGYTF; CDR3 DNA: TGTGCCAGTAGTGAAGGGGGTGGCTACACCTTC
clone size: -; V gene: TRBV7-8; D gene: -; J gene: TRBJ1-1; CDR3 protein: CASSPTRTSRAFF; CDR3 DNA: TGTGCCAGCAGCCCTACGAGGACAAGTCGAGCTTTCTTT
clone size: once; V gene: TRBV27; D gene: -; J gene: TRBJ2-6; CDR3 protein: CASSTGLGGGFSGANVLTF; CDR3 DNA: TGTGCCAGCAGTACGGGCTTAGGAGGTGGCTTCTCTGGGGCCAACGTCCTGACTTTC
clone size: few; V gene: TRBV7-9; D gene: TRBD1; J gene: TRBJ2-3; CDR3 protein: CASSATGTGTDTQYF; CDR3 DNA: TGTGCCAGCAGTGCGACCGGGACAGGGACAGATACGCAGTATTTT
clone size: -; V gene: TRBV28; D gene: -; J gene: TRBJ1-1; CDR3 protein: CASSLAGRETEAFF; CDR3 DNA: TGTGCCAGCAGTTTAGCAGGGAGGGAGACTGAAGCTTTCTTT
clone size: -; V gene: TRBV7-9; D gene: TRBD1; J gene: TRBJ2-1; CDR3 protein: CASSTQGNEQFF; CDR3 DNA: TGTGCCAGCAGCACACAGGGGAATGAGCAGTTCTTC
clone size: -; V gene: TRBV14; D gene: -; J gene: TRBJ2-3; CDR3 protein: CASSLRPDTQYF; CDR3 DNA: TGTGCCAGCAGCCTGAGGCCAGATACGCAGTATTTT
clone size: -; V gene: TRBV6-5; D gene: TRBD1; J gene: TRBJ2-7; CDR3 protein: CASRRGQAFDEQYF; CDR3 DNA: TGTGCCAGCAGAAGGGGACAGGCTTTTGACGAGCAGTACTTC